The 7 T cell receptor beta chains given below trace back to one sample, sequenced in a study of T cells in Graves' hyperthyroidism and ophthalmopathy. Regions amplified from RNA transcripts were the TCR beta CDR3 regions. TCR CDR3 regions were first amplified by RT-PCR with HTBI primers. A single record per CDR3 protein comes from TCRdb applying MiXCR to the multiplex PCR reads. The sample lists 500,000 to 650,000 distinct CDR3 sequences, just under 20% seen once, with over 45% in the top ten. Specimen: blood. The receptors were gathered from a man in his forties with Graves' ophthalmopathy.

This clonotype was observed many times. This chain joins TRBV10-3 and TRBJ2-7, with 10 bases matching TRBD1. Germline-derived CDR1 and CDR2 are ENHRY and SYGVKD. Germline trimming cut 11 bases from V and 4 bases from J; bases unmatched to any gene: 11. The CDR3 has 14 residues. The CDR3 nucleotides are TGTGCCTCAGGAAGACAGGGGGCATCGTACGAGCAGTACTTC. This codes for CASGRQGASYEQYF.

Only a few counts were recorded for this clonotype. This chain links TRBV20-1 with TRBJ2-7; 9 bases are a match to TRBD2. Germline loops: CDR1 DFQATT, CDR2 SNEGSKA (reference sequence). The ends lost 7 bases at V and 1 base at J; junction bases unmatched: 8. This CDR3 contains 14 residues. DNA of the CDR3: TGCAGTGGGAGAGGTAGCGGGGGTTCCTACGAGCAGTACTTC. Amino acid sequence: CSGRGSGGSYEQYF.

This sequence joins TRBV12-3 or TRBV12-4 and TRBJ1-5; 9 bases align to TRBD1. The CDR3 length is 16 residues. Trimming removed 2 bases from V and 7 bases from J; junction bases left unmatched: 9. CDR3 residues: CASSLRPTGGYQPQHF. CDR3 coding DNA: TGTGCCAGCAGTTTACGTCCGACAGGGGGGTACCAGCCCCAGCATTTT.

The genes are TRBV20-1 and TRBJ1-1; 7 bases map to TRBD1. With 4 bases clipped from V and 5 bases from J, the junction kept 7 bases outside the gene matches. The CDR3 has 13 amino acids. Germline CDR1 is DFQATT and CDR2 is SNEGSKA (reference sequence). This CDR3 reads CSATGGRETEAFF. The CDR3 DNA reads TGCAGTGCTACAGGGGGAAGGGAGACTGAAGCTTTCTTT.

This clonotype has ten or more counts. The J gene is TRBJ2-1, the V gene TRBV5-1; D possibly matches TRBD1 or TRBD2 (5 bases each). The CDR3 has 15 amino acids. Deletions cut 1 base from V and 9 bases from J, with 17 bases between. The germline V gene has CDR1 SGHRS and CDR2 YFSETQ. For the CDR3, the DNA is TGCGCCAGCAGCTTGAGGGGAGACCATGGGGGTGAGCAGTTCTTC. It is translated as CASSLRGDHGGEQFF.

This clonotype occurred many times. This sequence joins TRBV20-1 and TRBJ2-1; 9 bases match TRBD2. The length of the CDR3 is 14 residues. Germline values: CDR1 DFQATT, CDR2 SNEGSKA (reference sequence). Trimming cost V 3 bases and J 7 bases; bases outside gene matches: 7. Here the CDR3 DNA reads TGCAGTGCTAGGGATGTCCTAGCGGGAAATGAGCAGTTCTTC. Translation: CSARDVLAGNEQFF.

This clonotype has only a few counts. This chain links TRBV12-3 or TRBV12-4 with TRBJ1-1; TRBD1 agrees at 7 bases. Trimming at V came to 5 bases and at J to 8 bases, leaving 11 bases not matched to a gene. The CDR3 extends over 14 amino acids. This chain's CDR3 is CASSPWTGEGEAFF. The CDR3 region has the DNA TGTGCCAGCAGTCCTTGGACAGGAGAAGGCGAAGCTTTCTTT.